The 5 T cell receptor beta chains presented below share a single source sample, sequenced in a study of cytomegalovirus exposure and HLA in healthy donors. Both 60 Vbeta primers and 13 Jbeta primers went into the PCR. Generated by immunoSEQ multiplex PCR, the TCRdb table keeps only in-frame clones and is missing some. Of around 110,000 clones listed, around three quarters were seen once; the top ten hold 5% to 7%. Sequencing was done on a sample of PBMCs. These receptors originate from a woman between 45 and 60 years old in good health and CMV-seropositive.

J is TRBJ2-5 and V is TRBV7-2; 9 bases agree with TRBD2. Per germline, CDR1 SGHTA and CDR2 FQGNSA. Unmatched junction bases numbered 9, after V lost 5 bases and J lost 2 bases. The CDR3 consists of 16 residues. The CDR3 DNA reads as TGTGCCAGCAGCGCAGCCGCGGGGGGGCGGCAAGAGACCCAGTACTTC. It codes for CASSAAAGGRQETQYF.

This sequence joins TRBV18 and TRBJ1-1; 8 nucleotides match TRBD1. V lost 5 bases to trimming and J lost 2 bases; unmatched junction nucleotides: 10. CDR3 length: 16 amino acids. From germline, CDR1 is KGHSH and CDR2 LQKENI. The CDR3 DNA sequence: TGTGCCAGCTCATCCGGGACAGGTTGGGAAAACACTGAAGCTTTCTTT. Its translation: CASSSGTGWENTEAFF.

CDR3 nucleotide sequence: TGCGCCAGCAGCCTCATCCCCGGGACTAGGGGGGAAAATGAGCAGTTCTTC. Translating gives CASSLIPGTRGENEQFF. J is TRBJ2-1 and V is TRBV5-1, with 8 bases fitting TRBD2. The CDR3 is 17 amino acids. Trimming took 4 bases from V and 7 from J; bases not matched to a gene: 16. Germline V lookup: CDR1 SGHRS, CDR2 YFSETQ. The whole variable domain, remainder taken from reference TRBV5-1 and TRBJ2-1, is KAGVTQTPRYLIKTRGQQVTLSCSPISGHRSVSWYQQTPGQGLQFLFEYFSETQRNKGNFPGRFSGRQFSNSRSEMNVSTLELGDSALYLCASSLIPGTRGENEQFFGPGTRLTVL.

This chain connects TRBV2 to TRBJ1-6; D is ambiguous. Between the trimmed V and J ends, which lost 3 bases and 13 bases, there was a span of 13 bases. The CDR3 extends over 13 amino acids. Germline-derived CDR1 and CDR2 are SNHLY and FYNNEI. Here the CDR3 DNA reads TGTGCCAGCAGTGAGATCGTCGCCGGTCCCCTCCACTTT. Amino acid sequence: CASSEIVAGPLHF.

The chain combines TRBV6-5 with TRBJ1-3, with TRBD1 matching over 8 bases. J gave up 0 bases and V 2 bases, and 0 bases lay outside the gene matches. Germline V CDR1 and CDR2: MNHEY, SVGAGI. This CDR3 contains 15 residues. CDR3 in amino acids: CASSYTGGSGNTIYF. The CDR3 nucleotides are TGTGCCAGCAGTTACACAGGGGGCTCTGGAAACACCATATATTTT.